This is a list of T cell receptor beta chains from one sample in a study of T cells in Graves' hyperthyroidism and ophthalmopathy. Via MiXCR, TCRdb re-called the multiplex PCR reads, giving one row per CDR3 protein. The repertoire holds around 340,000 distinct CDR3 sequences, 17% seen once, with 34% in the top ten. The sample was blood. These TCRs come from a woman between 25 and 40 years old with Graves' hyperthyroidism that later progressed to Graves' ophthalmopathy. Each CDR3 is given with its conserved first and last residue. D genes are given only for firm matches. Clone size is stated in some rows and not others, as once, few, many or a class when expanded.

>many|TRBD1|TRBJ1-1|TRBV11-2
TGTGCCAGCAGCTTCATGGACAGGGGGCTTTTTGTAGACACTGAAGCTTTCTTT
CASSFMDRGLFVDTEAFF
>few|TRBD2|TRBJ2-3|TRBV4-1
TGCGCCAGCAGCCAGCCGGGACTAGCATCGACAGATACGCAGTATTTT
CASSQPGLASTDTQYF
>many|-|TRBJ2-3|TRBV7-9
TGTGCCAGCAGCCCTCCTGGACCAGGCACAGATACGCAGTATTTT
CASSPPGPGTDTQYF
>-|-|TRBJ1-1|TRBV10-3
TGTGCCATCAGTGTGGGGCAGGGCAACACTGAAGCTTTCTTT
CAISVGQGNTEAFF
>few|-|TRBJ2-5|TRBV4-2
TGTGCCAGCAGCCAAGAGCCCAGAGAGACCCAGTACTTC
CASSQEPRETQYF
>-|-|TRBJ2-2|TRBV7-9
TGTGCCAGCAGCTTGGAGAGCACCGGGGAGCTGTTTTTT
CASSLESTGELFF
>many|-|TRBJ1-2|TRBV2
TGTGCCAGCAGTGAATGGGCCAGGGGATCCGCTAACTATGGCTACACCTTC
CASSEWARGSANYGYTF
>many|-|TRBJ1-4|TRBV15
TGTGCCACCCGGGGCACCACATCAACTAATGAAAAACTGTTTTTT
CATRGTTSTNEKLFF
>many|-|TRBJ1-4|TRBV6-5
TGTGCCAGCATCTTGGATGGGACTAATGAAAAACTGTTTTTT
CASILDGTNEKLFF
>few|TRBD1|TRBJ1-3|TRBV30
TGTGCCTGGTCGGGACTCCAACCCCGGGACAGGGGCTCTGGAAACACCATATATTTT
CAWSGLQPRDRGSGNTIYF
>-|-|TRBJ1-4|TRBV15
TGTGCCACCAGCCCCTCGGGGTCTAATGAAAAACTGTTTTTT
CATSPSGSNEKLFF
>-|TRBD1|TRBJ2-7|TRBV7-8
TGTGCCAGCAGCCAACTAGGGGGCCCCTACGAGCAGTACTTC
CASSQLGGPYEQYF
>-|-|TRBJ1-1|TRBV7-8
TGTGCCAGCGGCTTACGTAGTTGGGATCCCACTGAAGCTTTCTTT
CASGLRSWDPTEAFF
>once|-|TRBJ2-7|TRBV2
TGTGCCAGCAGTGAAGCTTCCGCCCCAACCTACGAGCAGTACTTC
CASSEASAPTYEQYF
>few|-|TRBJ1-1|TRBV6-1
TGTGCCAGCAGGCCTGCGGTTGGTGAAGCTTTCTTT
CASRPAVGEAFF
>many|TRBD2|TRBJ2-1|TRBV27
TGTGCCAGCAGTTCCACCCCTAGCGGGAGTTACAATGAGCAGTTCTTC
CASSSTPSGSYNEQFF
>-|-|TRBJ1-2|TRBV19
TGTGCCAGTAGCCGTTCCGAATATGGCTACACCTTC
CASSRSEYGYTF
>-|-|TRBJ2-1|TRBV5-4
TGTGCCAGCAGCTTATATGTGGCGGCAAACCCGTACAATGAGCAGTTCTTC
CASSLYVAANPYNEQFF
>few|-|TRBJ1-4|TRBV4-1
TGCGCCAGCAGCCAAGATCCAACAGGGTTTAAGTCGGCCGCTAATGAAAAACTGTTTTTT
CASSQDPTGFKSAANEKLFF
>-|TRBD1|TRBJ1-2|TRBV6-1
TGTGCCAGCAGTGGGGGGACAGGGGGTGGCTATGGCTACACCTTC
CASSGGTGGGYGYTF
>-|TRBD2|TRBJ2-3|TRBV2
TGTGCCAGCAGCGGGACTAGCGGGCTCCCTAGCACAGATACGCAGTATTTT
CASSGTSGLPSTDTQYF
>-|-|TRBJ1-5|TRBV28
TGTGCCAGCAGTTTAAGAAGTAGCTCTCAGCCCCAGCATTTT
CASSLRSSSQPQHF
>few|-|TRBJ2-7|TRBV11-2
TGTGCCAGCAGCTTAGCTTATTCAGACTCCTACGAGCAGTACTTC
CASSLAYSDSYEQYF
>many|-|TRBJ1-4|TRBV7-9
TGTGCCAGCAGTATGAGGACAGACAATGAAAAACTGTTTTTT
CASSMRTDNEKLFF
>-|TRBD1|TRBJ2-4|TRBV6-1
TGTGCCAGCAGTGAAGGACAGGGGGTAGGAAACATTCAGTACTTC
CASSEGQGVGNIQYF
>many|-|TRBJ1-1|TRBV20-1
TGCAGTGCTCCGGGCCCGGCAGAGGCTTTCTTT
CSAPGPAEAFF
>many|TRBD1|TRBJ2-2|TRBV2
TGTGCCAGCAGGGCAAGGACAGGGACTTATCCTGCGCTGTTTTTT
CASRARTGTYPALFF
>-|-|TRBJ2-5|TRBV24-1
TGTGCCACCTCCGATTCATGGGAGGAGACCCAGTACTTC
CATSDSWEETQYF
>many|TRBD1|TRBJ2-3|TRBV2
TGTGCCAGCAGTGAAGGGGACAGGAGCACAGATACGCAGTATTTT
CASSEGDRSTDTQYF
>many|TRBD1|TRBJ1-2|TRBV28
TGTGCCAGCTTGGACAGGACTAACTATGGCTACACCTTC
CASLDRTNYGYTF
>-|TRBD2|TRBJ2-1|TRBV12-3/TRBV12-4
TGTGCCAGCAGTTTGGCTAGCGGGAGTAGTGATGAGCAGTTCTTC
CASSLASGSSDEQFF
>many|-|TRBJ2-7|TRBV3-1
TGTGCCAGCAGCCAAGTCTCCTCCTACGAGCAGTACTTC
CASSQVSSYEQYF
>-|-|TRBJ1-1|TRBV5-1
TGCGCCAGCAGCTTATCCCCAGAGGGCACTGAAGCTTTCTTT
CASSLSPEGTEAFF
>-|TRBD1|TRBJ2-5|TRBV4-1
TGCGCCAGCAGCCAAGATTACGGCCCACAGGGGAAGAGAGAGACCCAGTACTTC
CASSQDYGPQGKRETQYF
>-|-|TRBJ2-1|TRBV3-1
TGTGCCAGCAGCCAGATTCCCCTAGCCCTTCCTGAGCAGTTCTTC
CASSQIPLALPEQFF
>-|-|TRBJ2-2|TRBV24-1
TGTGCCACCAGTCGGCCGTACACCGGGGAGCTGTTTTTT
CATSRPYTGELFF
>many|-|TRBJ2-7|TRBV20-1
TGCAGTGCTAGCGGCGGCGAGCAGTACTTC
CSASGGEQYF
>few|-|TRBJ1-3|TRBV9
TGTGCCCGCAGCGTAGCATCCGGAAGTGGCACCATATATTTT
CARSVASGSGTIYF
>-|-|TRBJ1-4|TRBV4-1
TGCGCCAGCAGCCAAGGTGAGGCAGTTGAGGAAAAACTGTTTTTT
CASSQGEAVEEKLFF
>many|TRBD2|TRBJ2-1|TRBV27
TGTGCCAGCAGTTTAATTATCCCTAGCGGGGGGGATCGCAATGAGCAGTTCTTC
CASSLIIPSGGDRNEQFF
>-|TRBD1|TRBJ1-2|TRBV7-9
TGTGCCAGCAGCTTCCGGACAGGCCCTATTCCGGGCTACACCTTC
CASSFRTGPIPGYTF
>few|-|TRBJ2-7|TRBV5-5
TGTGCCAGCAGCTGGGGGGGGGGCGGCGTCTCCTACGAGCAGTACTTC
CASSWGGGGVSYEQYF
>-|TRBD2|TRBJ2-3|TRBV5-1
TGCGCCAGCAGCTTGGACTTGTTGGCGGGGGGCCTGGTTAGCACAGATACGCAGTATTTT
CASSLDLLAGGLVSTDTQYF
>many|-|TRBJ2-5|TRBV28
TGTGCCAGCAGTAATCGGGAACAAGAGACCCAGTACTTC
CASSNREQETQYF
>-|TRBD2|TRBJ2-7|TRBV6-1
TGTGCCAGCGCCCGGACTAGTAGCGGCGAGCAGTACTTC
CASARTSSGEQYF
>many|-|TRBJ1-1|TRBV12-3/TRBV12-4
TGTGCCAGCAGCCCACCAAGCGACATGAACACTGAAGCTTTCTTT
CASSPPSDMNTEAFF
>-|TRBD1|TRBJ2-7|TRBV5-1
TGCGCCAGCAGCTTGGGTGGACAGGGTCGCTACGAGCAGTACTTC
CASSLGGQGRYEQYF
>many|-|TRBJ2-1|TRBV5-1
TGCGCCAGCAGCTTGGAAGGACAGGGTTCACTAGCGGACAATGAGCAGTTCTTC
CASSLEGQGSLADNEQFF
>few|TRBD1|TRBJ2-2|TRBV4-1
TGCGCCAGCAGCAACAGGGGGCGAGGGACCGGGGAGCTGTTTTTT
CASSNRGRGTGELFF
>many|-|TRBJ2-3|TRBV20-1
TGCAGTGCCCAAGAGAACAGGGTTGGGAGAGATACGCAGTATTTT
CSAQENRVGRDTQYF
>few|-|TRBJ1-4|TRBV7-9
TGTGCCAGCAGCTTAGCGGAAAGTTGGCTGTTTTTT
CASSLAESWLFF
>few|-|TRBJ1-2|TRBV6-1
TGTGCCAGCAGTGGCGGGGCCAGCACCTTC
CASSGGASTF
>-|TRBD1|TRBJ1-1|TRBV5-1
TGCGCCAGCAGCCGTCTAGACAGGGGCACTGAAGCTTTCTTT
CASSRLDRGTEAFF
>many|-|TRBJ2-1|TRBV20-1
TGCAGTGCTTGGGACTCCCCCGAGCAGTTCTTC
CSAWDSPEQFF
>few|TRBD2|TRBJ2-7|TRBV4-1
TGCGCCAGCAGCCAAGCGGGGGGTCTCGAGCAGTACTTC
CASSQAGGLEQYF
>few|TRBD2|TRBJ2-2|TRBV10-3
TGTGCCATCAGTGAGATCCCTAGCGGCACGACCGGGGAGCTGTTTTTT
CAISEIPSGTTGELFF